This TCR beta chain was identified in a study of human T cells and chemical hapten exposure. Overall study: Patch testing was performed with 0.01% DPC on the upper back, with reading at 6 days.

The library tagged individual cDNA molecules with unique molecular identifiers. Using its own MiXCR run on the RACE reads, TCRdb lists one record per CDR3 protein. The sample carries approximately 84,000 distinct CDR3 sequences, 9.5% to 13% recorded once. Described time point: patch test 2, 6 weeks after DPC sensitization. As for treatment: therapeutic diphenylcyclopropenone sensitization with weekly scalp DPC. About this clonotype itself: The target antigen is unknown.

The study's findings and limits: No change in TCRs above 1 in 1000 frequency was produced by DPC sensitization. Expanded TCRs created a significantly greater count of big CDR3 similarity clusters than controls did.

Germline V lookup: CDR1 MNHEY, CDR2 SVGEGT. The CDR3 is 13 residues long. V was cut by 3 bases and J by 6 bases, with 8 bases left in between. The origin of this receptor is a man between 18 and 29 years old with alopecia areata. Some clones in this sample may be carry-over from other donors' samples. This chain uses TRBV6-2 or TRBV6-3 with TRBJ2-2; D might be TRBD1 or TRBD2, each matching 5 bases. This specimen was whole blood, taken in connection with sensitization to the hapten diphenylcyclopropenone (DPC). The CDR3 DNA is TGTGCCAGCAGTTATGGGGGAGCCGGGGAGCTGTTTTTT. Its protein product is CASSYGGAGELFF.